Listed below are T cell receptor beta chains from one sample, sequenced in a study of chemoradiotherapy in HPV16-positive cancers. Clones were sequenced by immunoSEQ multiplex PCR, and TCRdb holds only the in-frame ones, with some missing. This table has around 5,000 clones, under 90% appearing once. The sequencing used tumor tissue, collected from a patient who underwent chemoradiotherapy. Every receptor here comes from a human donor with HPV-associated anogenital cancer. The CDR3 runs from the conserved cysteine through the conserved F or W.

V gene,CDR3 protein
TRBV19,CASSTGHGNQPQHF
TRBV10-3,CAISVRAGGQETQYF
TRBV10-3,CAISSGTGGYEQYF
TRBV11-3,CASSLAGRDRENTGELFF
TRBV5-6,CASSLSHRDRGMLDGYTF
TRBV10-3,CAIKQDLNTEAFF
TRBV6-1,CASSDGLRDRYNQPQHF
TRBV20-1,CSLGSYNEQFF
TRBV7-6,CASSLVPGPATNEKLFF
TRBV21-1,CASSKGDNRRSSYNEQFF
TRBV5-1,CASCFWSSSTDTQYF
TRBV10-3,CAISGASDTGELFF
TRBV19,CASSTGNTGELFF
TRBV25-1,CASRTDSNYGYTF
TRBV10-2,CASSESSNQPQHF
TRBV6-6,CASRQEAETQYF
TRBV19,CASSIDMGGQPQHF
TRBV29-1,CSVFQPYTEAFF
TRBV11-2,CASSFGQGGGEKLFF
TRBV2,CASKYQETQYF
TRBV4-1,CASSQYTGSDYGYTF
TRBV10-3,CAISPSGPLGEQFF
TRBV15,CATSRGGEGREQYF
TRBV6-5,CASSGYRTDTQYF
TRBV5-6,CASSLEPYGYTF
TRBV25-1,CASSELSGGSYNEQFF
TRBV2,CASSPDRTSSYNEQFF
TRBV7-2,CASSLLGGLDGELFF
TRBV6-1,CASRARNTEAFF
TRBV5-1,CASSLALGGKTEAFF
TRBV19,CASSTQGGSSGANVLTF
TRBV28,CASSSVTGRGMNTEAFF
TRBV11-2,CASSSFTASSYNEQFF
TRBV9,CASSVGTGSAGYTF
TRBV27,CASSSLEPGTSLKQYF
TRBV6-1,CASGRQVLYEQYF